The 4 T cell receptor beta chains presented below share a single source sample, sequenced in a study of shared clonotypes between healthy human individuals. CD8 cells regarded as naive lacked CD45RO, were positively chosen for CCR7, and omitted terminally differentiated effector memory CD45RA+ cells. The data were produced by immunoSEQ multiplex PCR, yet TCRdb's version contains in-frame clones alone and is incomplete. The data contain 2 million to 2.5 million clones, about 95% of them seen just once; the ten biggest clones take up approximately 1.2%. The sequenced sample consisted of naive CD8+ T cells sorted from blood. The source of these receptors is a young man in good health.

The CDR3, as DNA: TGCGCCAGCAGTCCGAGCGGGAGGGGGGAATTTGAGCAGTTCTTC. It yields the protein CASSPSGRGEFEQFF. The chain joins TRBV23-1 to TRBJ2-1; 10 bases match TRBD2. TRBV23-1 counts as an open reading frame of uncertain function. V shed 4 bases and J 9 bases; nucleotides not matched to a gene: 9. This CDR3 has 15 amino acids.

This clone was seen only once. The chain joins TRBV19 to TRBJ2-2, with TRBD1 identical over 8 bases. CDR1 and CDR2 (germline): LNHDA, SQIVND (reference sequence). V lost 3 bases and J lost 3; bases outside the gene matches: 6. This CDR3 has 16 residues. CDR3 nucleotides: TGTGCCAGTAGTATGGACAGGGAAGGGGACACCGGGGAGCTGTTTTTT. Its translation: CASSMDREGDTGELFF. The whole variable domain, remainder taken from reference TRBV19 and TRBJ2-2, is DGGITQSPKYLFRKEGQNVTLSCEQNLNHDAMYWYRQDPGQGLRLIYYSQIVNDFQKGDIAEGYSVSREKKESFPLTVTSAQKNPTAFYLCASSMDREGDTGELFFGEGSRLTVL.

A note on this clone: Other nucleotide sequences in the sample specify the same CDR3. The gene calls are TRBV27 and TRBJ1-5; tentatively, D is TRBD1 (5 bases). Germline lookup yields CDR1 MNHEY and CDR2 SMNVEV (reference sequence). Trimming took off 2 bases at V and 2 bases at J, with 10 bases between the two ends. The length of the CDR3 is 15 residues. This CDR3 is CASSLGGAGNQPQHF. In DNA form, the CDR3 reads TGTGCCAGCAGTTTAGGGGGAGCGGGCAATCAGCCCCAGCATTTT.

CDR3 coding DNA: TGTGCCAGTAGTTTCCTGACAGGGCTCTACGAGCAGTACTTC. Protein product: CASSFLTGLYEQYF. This chain uses TRBV19 with TRBJ2-7; 7 positions agree with TRBD1. V shed 5 bases and J 3 bases; nucleotides not matched to a gene: 7. This CDR3 spans 14 amino acids. From germline, CDR1 is LNHDA and CDR2 SQIVND (reference sequence).